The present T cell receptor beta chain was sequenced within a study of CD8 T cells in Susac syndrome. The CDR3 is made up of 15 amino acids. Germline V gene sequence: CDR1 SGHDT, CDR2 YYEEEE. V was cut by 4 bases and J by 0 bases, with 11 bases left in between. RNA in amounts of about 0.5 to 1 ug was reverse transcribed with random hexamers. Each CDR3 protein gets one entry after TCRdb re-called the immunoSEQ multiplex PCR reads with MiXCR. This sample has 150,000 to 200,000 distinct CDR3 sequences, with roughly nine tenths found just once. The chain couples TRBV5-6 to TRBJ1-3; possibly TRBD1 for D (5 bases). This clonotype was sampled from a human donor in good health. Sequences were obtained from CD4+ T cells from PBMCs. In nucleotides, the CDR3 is TGTGCCAGCAGCCAGAGACAGTCCTCTGGAAACACCATATATTTT. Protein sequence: CASSQRQSSGNTIYF.